The rows below give T cell receptor beta chains drawn from one sample of a study of blood T cells in healthy people across ages. TCRdb re-called the 5' RACE reads through MiXCR, storing one row per CDR3 protein. The sample carries hundreds of thousands of distinct CDR3 sequences, 58% recorded once. Material for sequencing was blood. The receptors were sampled from a man aged 25 to 40 in good health. Each CDR3 is given with its conserved first and last residue. The D gene is left open where the match is weak. Clone size is given for some rows only: seen once, a few or many times, or a class if the clone is expanded.

len | j_gene | abundance | d_gene | v_gene | CDR3nt | CDR3aa
18 | TRBJ1-2 | few | TRBD1 | TRBV12-3/TRBV12-4 | TGTGCCAGCAGTTTCTCAACAGGGGCAAACCGAGGGCACTATGGCTACACCTTC | CASSFSTGANRGHYGYTF
13 | TRBJ2-7 | . | . | TRBV6-2/TRBV6-3 | TGTGCCAGCCGTGCGGGGCCCTCCTACGAGCAGTACTTC | CASRAGPSYEQYF
11 | TRBJ2-7 | . | TRBD2 | TRBV7-2 | TGTGCCAGCAGCTTAGGACTAGCTACGTACTTC | CASSLGLATYF
15 | TRBJ2-1 | . | TRBD1 | TRBV12-3/TRBV12-4 | TGTGCCAGCAGTTTCGAACAGGGGTCCTACAATGAGCAGTTCTTC | CASSFEQGSYNEQFF
15 | TRBJ1-2 | . | TRBD1 | TRBV6-5 | TGTGCCAGCAGTTACGACGGAGCAGGGGGCGGCGGCTACACCTTC | CASSYDGAGGGGYTF
15 | TRBJ2-3 | few | TRBD1 | TRBV10-3 | TGTGCCACCAACCTTGGGACAGGCAACACAGATACGCAGTATTTT | CATNLGTGNTDTQYF
17 | TRBJ1-2 | . | TRBD1 | TRBV7-2 | TGTGCCAGCAGCTCAGATACCGGGACAGGGGTGGGCTATGGCTACACCTTC | CASSSDTGTGVGYGYTF
15 | TRBJ2-1 | . | TRBD1 | TRBV6-5 | TGTGCCAGCAGTGGAGGACAGGGGGTCTACAATGAGCAGTTCTTC | CASSGGQGVYNEQFF
16 | TRBJ1-6 | . | . | TRBV18 | TGTGCCAGCTCACCCGGGGCGACAGTCAGAAATTCACCCCTCCACTTT | CASSPGATVRNSPLHF
13 | TRBJ2-6 | . | . | TRBV6-6 | TGTGCCAGCACCGAAGGGACTTCTGGCGTCCTGACTTTC | CASTEGTSGVLTF
16 | TRBJ2-6 | . | TRBD1 | TRBV29-1 | TGCATCGTTGGCGGACAGGGGTTTTCTGGGGCCAACGTCCTGACTTTC | CIVGGQGFSGANVLTF
15 | TRBJ2-7 | . | TRBD2 | TRBV7-9 | TGTGCCAGCAGCCTGGGGACTAGCGCGCGCTACGAGCAGTACTTC | CASSLGTSARYEQYF
13 | TRBJ2-4 | . | . | TRBV6-6 | TGTGCCAGCAGACACAGGGGAGGTAACATTCAGTACTTC | CASRHRGGNIQYF
13 | TRBJ2-1 | many | . | TRBV20-1 | TGCAGTGCTAGAACGGGGGCCTACAATGAGCAGTTCTTC | CSARTGAYNEQFF
15 | TRBJ2-6 | few | . | TRBV20-1 | TGCAGTGCTCTCGGACAGTTTGTTGGGGCCAACGTCCTGACTTTC | CSALGQFVGANVLTF
15 | TRBJ1-2 | . | . | TRBV5-6 | TGTGCCAGCAGCTTGGTGGCAGGGGTGATCAATGGCTACACCTTC | CASSLVAGVINGYTF
14 | TRBJ2-5 | . | . | TRBV27 | TGTGCCAGCAGCCTTCAAGGGGGAATAGAGACCCAGTACTTC | CASSLQGGIETQYF
13 | TRBJ2-1 | few | . | TRBV10-3 | TGTGCCATCCGGGCTAGCGTATACAATGAGCAGTTCTTC | CAIRASVYNEQFF
17 | TRBJ2-6 | once | TRBD2 | TRBV4-3 | TGCGCCAGCAGCCATTACGGGGGAGGGGCTGGGGCCAACGTCCTGACTTTC | CASSHYGGGAGANVLTF
14 | TRBJ1-1 | . | . | TRBV27 | TGTGCCAGCATGGTGGTGGGGGCCGGGACTGAAGCTTTCTTT | CASMVVGAGTEAFF
15 | TRBJ1-1 | . | . | TRBV5-1 | TGCGCCAGCAGCTTATCGTGGGGGGCTGGCACTGAAGCTTTCTTT | CASSLSWGAGTEAFF
13 | TRBJ2-7 | few | . | TRBV20-1 | TGCAGTGCTAGGGGGAAAATCGCCTACGAGCAGTACTTC | CSARGKIAYEQYF
14 | TRBJ2-7 | . | TRBD1 | TRBV6-6 | TGTGCCAGCAGGTCCCGGGACAGGGGGTTCGAGCAGTACTTC | CASRSRDRGFEQYF
15 | TRBJ1-1 | . | . | TRBV7-9 | TGTGCCAGCAGCTTAGCGGTCAGGGAGGGCACTGAAGCTTTCTTT | CASSLAVREGTEAFF
13 | TRBJ2-3 | . | . | TRBV9 | TGTGCCAGCAGCGTAGTTCGACAAGATACGCAGTATTTT | CASSVVRQDTQYF
16 | TRBJ1-4 | . | . | TRBV18 | TGTGCCAGCTCTACCACCGGGGTTGGAACTAATGAAAAACTGTTTTTT | CASSTTGVGTNEKLFF
14 | TRBJ1-1 | . | . | TRBV7-2 | TGTGCCAGCAGCTTAGCGATCGGCGGCCCTGAAGCTTTCTTT | CASSLAIGGPEAFF
15 | TRBJ2-3 | few | . | TRBV27 | TGTGCCAGCAGTCCAGAACTAGAAAGCACAGATACGCAGTATTTT | CASSPELESTDTQYF